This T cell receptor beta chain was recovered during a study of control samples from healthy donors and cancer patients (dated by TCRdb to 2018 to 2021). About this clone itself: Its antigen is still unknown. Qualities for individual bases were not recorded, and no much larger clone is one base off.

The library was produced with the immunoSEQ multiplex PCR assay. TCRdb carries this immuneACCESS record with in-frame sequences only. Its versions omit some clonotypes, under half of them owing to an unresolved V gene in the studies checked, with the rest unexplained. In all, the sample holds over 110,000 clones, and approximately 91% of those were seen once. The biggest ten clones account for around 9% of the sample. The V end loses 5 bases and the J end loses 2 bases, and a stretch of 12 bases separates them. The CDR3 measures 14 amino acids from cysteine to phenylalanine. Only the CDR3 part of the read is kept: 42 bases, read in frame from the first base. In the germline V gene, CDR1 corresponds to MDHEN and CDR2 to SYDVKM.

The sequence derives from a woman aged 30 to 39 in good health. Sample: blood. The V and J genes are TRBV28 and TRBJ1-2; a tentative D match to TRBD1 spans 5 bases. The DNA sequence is TGTGCCAGCAGTACCGGGACTGTCAACTATGGCTACACCTTC. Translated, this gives CASSTGTVNYGYTF.